This TCR beta chain was observed in a study of blood T cell repertoires in COVID-19. Whole-study context: The United States, Italy and Spain supplied acute and convalescent COVID-19 samples. The analysed material was cDNA or gDNA that came from T cells, B-cell-depleted T cells, or PBMCs.

Seattle-derived patients entered the study during active infection and were followed longitudinally. Original handling: Amplification with reference gene primers provided the estimates of nucleated cell counts. Only in-frame clones appear in the TCRdb table, and some are missing; sequencing was by immunoSEQ multiplex PCR. Clone size and V and J calls were adopted from that table, with D and trimming inferred from the DNA. The profile shows about 160,000 clones, 75% to 90% of them singletons. The germline CDR1 and CDR2 sequences are MNHEY and SVGAGI. The CDR3 has 15 residues. J lost 9 bases, V lost 4 bases, and 8 bases had no gene match.

V and J are TRBV6-5 and TRBJ1-6; 8 bases fit TRBD1. This receptor was identified in a man in his late teens or twenties with COVID-19, enrolled during active disease. Sequencing used peripheral blood. The CDR3 region is CASSLSGTGASPLHF. Here the CDR3 DNA reads TGTGCCAGCAGTTTATCCGGGACAGGTGCTTCACCCCTCCACTTT.